This T cell receptor (beta chain) was recovered during a study of response to subunit inactivated influenza vaccine. The CDR3 consists of 12 residues. V dropped 5 bases and J dropped 6 bases, with 14 bases sitting between them. The germline V gene encodes CDR1 DFQATT and CDR2 SNEGSKA (reference sequence). TCRdb recomputed calls from the RT-PCR reads with MiXCR, one row per CDR3 protein. The sample records about 530,000 distinct CDR3 sequences, 10% to 15% being singletons. This clonotype was detected only a few times. This chain uses TRBV20-1 with TRBJ2-7, with TRBD1 as a possible D gene (5 bases). The receptor was isolated from a man aged 50 to 60 who received an inactivated influenza vaccine. The starting material was PBMCs from blood, obtained more than 35 days after vaccination. For the CDR3, the DNA is TGCAGTGCTCCTAATACAGGTCCCGAGCAGTACTTC. Translated, it gives CSAPNTGPEQYF.